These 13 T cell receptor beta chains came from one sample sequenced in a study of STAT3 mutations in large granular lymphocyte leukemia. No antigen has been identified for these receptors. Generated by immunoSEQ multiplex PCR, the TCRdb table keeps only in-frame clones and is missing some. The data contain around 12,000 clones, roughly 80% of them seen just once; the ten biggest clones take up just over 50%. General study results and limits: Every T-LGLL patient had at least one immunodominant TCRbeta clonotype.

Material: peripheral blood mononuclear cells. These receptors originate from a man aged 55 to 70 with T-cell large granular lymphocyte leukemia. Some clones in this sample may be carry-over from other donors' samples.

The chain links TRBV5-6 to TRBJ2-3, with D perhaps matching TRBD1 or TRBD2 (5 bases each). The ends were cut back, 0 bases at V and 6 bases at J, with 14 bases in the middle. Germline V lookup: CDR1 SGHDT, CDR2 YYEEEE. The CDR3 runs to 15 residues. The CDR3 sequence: CASSLVAAGGDTQYF. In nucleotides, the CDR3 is TGTGCCAGCAGCTTGGTCGCAGCTGGGGGTGATACGCAGTATTTT.

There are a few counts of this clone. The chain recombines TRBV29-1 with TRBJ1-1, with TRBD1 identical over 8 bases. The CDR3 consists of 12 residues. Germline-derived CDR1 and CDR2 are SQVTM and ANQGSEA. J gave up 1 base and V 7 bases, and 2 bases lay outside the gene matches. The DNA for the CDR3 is TGCAGCGCAGGGACAGGGAACACTGAAGCTTTCTTT. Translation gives CSAGTGNTEAFF.

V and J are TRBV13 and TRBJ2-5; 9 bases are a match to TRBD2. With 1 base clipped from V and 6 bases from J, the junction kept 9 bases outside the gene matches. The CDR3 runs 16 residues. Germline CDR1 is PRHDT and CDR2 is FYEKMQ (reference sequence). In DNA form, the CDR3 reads TGTGCCAGCAGCTTAGCGGGGCTAGCGGGACTAAAGACCCAGTACTTC. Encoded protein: CASSLAGLAGLKTQYF.

The CDR3 nucleotides read TGTGCCAGCAGTTCCAGGGGGGCGAACACTGAAGCTTTCTTT. Amino acids: CASSSRGANTEAFF. The chain carries TRBV27 and TRBJ1-1, with 7 bases lining up with TRBD1. This CDR3 contains 14 residues. Trimming at V came to 4 bases and at J to 1 base, leaving 3 bases not matched to a gene. Germline loops: CDR1 MNHEY, CDR2 SMNVEV (reference sequence).

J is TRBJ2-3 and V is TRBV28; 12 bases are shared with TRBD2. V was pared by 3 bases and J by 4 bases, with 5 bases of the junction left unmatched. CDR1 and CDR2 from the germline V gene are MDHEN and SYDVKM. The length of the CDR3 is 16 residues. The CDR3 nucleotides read TGTGCCAGCAGTTTCCGACTAGCGGGAGTGCCAGATACGCAGTATTTT. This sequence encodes CASSFRLAGVPDTQYF.

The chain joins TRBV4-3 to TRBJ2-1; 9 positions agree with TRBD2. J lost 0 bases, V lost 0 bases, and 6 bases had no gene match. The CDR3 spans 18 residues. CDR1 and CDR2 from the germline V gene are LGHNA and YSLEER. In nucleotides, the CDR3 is TGCGCCAGCAGCCAAGAAGGCGGGAGGGCCGTCTCCTACAATGAGCAGTTCTTC. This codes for CASSQEGGRAVSYNEQFF.

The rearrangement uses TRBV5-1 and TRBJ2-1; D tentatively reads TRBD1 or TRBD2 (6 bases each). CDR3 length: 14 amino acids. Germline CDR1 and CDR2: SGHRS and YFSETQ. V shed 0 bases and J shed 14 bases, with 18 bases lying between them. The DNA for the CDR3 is TGCGCCAGCAGCTTGGAACAGGGAGGTTTGAAGGAGTTCTTC. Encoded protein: CASSLEQGGLKEFF. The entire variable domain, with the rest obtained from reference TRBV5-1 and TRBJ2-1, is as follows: KAGVTQTPRYLIKTRGQQVTLSCSPISGHRSVSWYQQTPGQGLQFLFEYFSETQRNKGNFPGRFSGRQFSNSRSEMNVSTLELGDSALYLCASSLEQGGLKEFFGPGTRLTVL.

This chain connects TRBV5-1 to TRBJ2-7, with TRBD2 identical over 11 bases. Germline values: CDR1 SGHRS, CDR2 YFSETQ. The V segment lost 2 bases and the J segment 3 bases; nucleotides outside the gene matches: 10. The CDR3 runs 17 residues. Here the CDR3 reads CASSFPLAGGGDYEQYF. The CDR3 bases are TGCGCCAGCAGCTTTCCGCTAGCGGGAGGCGGCGACTACGAGCAGTACTTC.

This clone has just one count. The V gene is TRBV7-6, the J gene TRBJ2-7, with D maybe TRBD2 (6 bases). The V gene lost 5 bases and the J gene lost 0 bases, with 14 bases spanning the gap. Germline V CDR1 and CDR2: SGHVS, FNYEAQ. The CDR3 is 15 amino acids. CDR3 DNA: TGTGCCAGCAGCCCAAGGGCGGGGAGCTCCTACGAGCAGTACTTC. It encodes CASSPRAGSSYEQYF.

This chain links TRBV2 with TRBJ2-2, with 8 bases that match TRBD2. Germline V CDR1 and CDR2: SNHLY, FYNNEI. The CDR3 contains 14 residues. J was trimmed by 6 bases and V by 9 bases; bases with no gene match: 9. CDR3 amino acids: CARRHRTSPGELFF. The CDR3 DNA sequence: TGTGCCAGAAGACATCGGACTAGCCCCGGGGAGCTGTTTTTT.

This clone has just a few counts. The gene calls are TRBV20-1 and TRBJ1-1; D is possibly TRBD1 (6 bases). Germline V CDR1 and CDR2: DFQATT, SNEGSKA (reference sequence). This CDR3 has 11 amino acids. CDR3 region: CSSEGGTEAFF. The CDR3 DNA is TGCAGCTCTGAGGGGGGCACTGAAGCTTTCTTT.

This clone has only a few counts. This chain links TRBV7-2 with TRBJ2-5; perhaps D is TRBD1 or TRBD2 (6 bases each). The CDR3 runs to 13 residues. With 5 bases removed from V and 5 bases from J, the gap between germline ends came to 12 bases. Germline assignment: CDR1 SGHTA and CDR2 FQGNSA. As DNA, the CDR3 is TGTGCCAGCAGCCGTGGGGGGCGGGAGACCCAGTACTTC. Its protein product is CASSRGGRETQYF.

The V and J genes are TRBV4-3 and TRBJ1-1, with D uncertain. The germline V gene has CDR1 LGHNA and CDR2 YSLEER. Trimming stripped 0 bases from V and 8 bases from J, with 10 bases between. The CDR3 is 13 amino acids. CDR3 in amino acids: CASSQDRMTEAFF. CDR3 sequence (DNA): TGCGCCAGCAGCCAAGATCGTATGACAGAAGCTTTCTTT.